These 15 T cell receptor beta chains share one sample of origin, sequenced in a study of T cell changes during pregnancy in multiple sclerosis. Only in-frame clones appear in the TCRdb table, and some are missing; sequencing was by immunoSEQ multiplex PCR. The table lists around 78,000 clones, around 93% of them singletons, with more than 2.5% in the top ten. This material consisted of peripheral blood, taken in the second trimester of pregnancy. These receptors were obtained from a female donor with multiple sclerosis, enrolled in a pregnancy study.

The chain combines TRBV29-1 with TRBJ2-7; TRBD1 agrees at 9 bases. V was pared by 2 bases and J by 2 bases, with 4 bases of the junction left unmatched. CDR3 length equals 14 residues. Looked up from germline, CDR1 is SQVTM and CDR2 is ANQGSEA. The CDR3 DNA reads TGCAGCGTTGAATTGTGGACAGGGGCCTACGAGCAGTACTTC. Its translation: CSVELWTGAYEQYF.

The V and J genes are TRBV4-1 and TRBJ1-4; D possibly corresponds to TRBD1 (6 bases). This CDR3 region has 12 residues. V was trimmed by 2 bases and J by 15 bases, leaving 13 bases between them. The germline gives CDR1 MGHRA, CDR2 YSYEKL. This CDR3 reads CASSQPDRKVFF. The CDR3 nucleotides are TGCGCCAGCAGCCAACCCGACAGGAAGGTGTTTTTT.

The rearrangement joins TRBV4-1 to TRBJ2-6, with D hard to call. V was pared by 0 bases and J by 9 bases, with 12 bases between. This CDR3 is 15 amino acids long. Germline values: CDR1 MGHRA, CDR2 YSYEKL. The chain's CDR3 is CASSQDFGGINVLTF. CDR3 sequence (DNA): TGCGCCAGCAGCCAAGATTTTGGCGGTATCAACGTCCTGACTTTC.

This rearrangement joins TRBV5-6 to TRBJ1-3, with D possibly matching TRBD1 (5 bases). The V gene's germline CDR1 is SGHDT and CDR2 YYEEEE. Trimming took off 4 bases at V and 2 bases at J, with 13 bases between the two ends. The CDR3 is made up of 15 amino acids. The chain's CDR3 is CASSIQGIAGNTIYF. DNA of the CDR3: TGTGCCAGCAGCATCCAGGGTATCGCTGGAAACACCATATATTTT.

The chain is built from TRBV5-1 and TRBJ2-7; weak D call: TRBD1 (5 bases). Trimming cost V 3 bases and J 3 bases, with 13 bases left between them. CDR1 is SGHRS and CDR2 is YFSETQ in the germline V gene. This CDR3 comprises 14 residues. CDR3: CASSSATANYEQYF. DNA for the CDR3: TGCGCCAGCAGCTCGGCGACAGCCAACTACGAGCAGTACTTC.

The CDR3 loop is CARRDRPLGGYTF. In DNA form, the CDR3 reads TGTGCCAGAAGGGACAGGCCGCTCGGTGGCTACACCTTC. The chain employs TRBV7-5 and TRBJ1-2; the table's D call, TRBD1, has no DNA check behind it. TRBV7-5 is deemed a pseudogene. This CDR3 is built from 13 residues.

V usage is TRBV6-5 and J usage is TRBJ2-7, with a possible D match to TRBD2 (6 bases). From germline, CDR1 is MNHEY and CDR2 SVGAGI. The CDR3 contains 14 residues. V was clipped by 6 bases and J by 9 bases, with 21 bases between them. The CDR3 DNA reads TGTGCCAGCAGCACTCCTACGGGGAGGCCGGGGCAGTACTTC. This sequence encodes CASSTPTGRPGQYF.

This clone was recorded only once. The rearrangement uses TRBV9 and TRBJ2-2, with D tentatively TRBD2 (5 bases). Germline V gene sequence: CDR1 SGDLS, CDR2 YYNGEE. The CDR3 covers 13 residues. Trimming removed 0 bases at V and 6 bases at J, with 6 bases between. The CDR3 DNA is TGTGCCAGCAGCGTAGTTAGCGCCGGGGAGCTGTTTTTT. Translated, it gives CASSVVSAGELFF. The variable domain in full, completed from reference TRBV9 and TRBJ2-2, reads DSGVTQTPKHLITATGQRVTLRCSPRSGDLSVYWYQQSLDQGLQFLIQYYNGEERAKGNILERFSAQQFPDLHSELNLSSLELGDSALYFCASSVVSAGELFFGEGSRLTVL.

This clone appeared a single time. The chain is built from TRBV29-1 and TRBJ1-1; 8 bases line up with TRBD1. CDR1 and CDR2 (germline): SQVTM, ANQGSEA. The length of the CDR3 is 13 residues. Losses at the gene ends were 5 bases for V and 0 bases for J; bases not matched to a gene: 2. The CDR3, as DNA: TGCAGCGTTACAGGGGGTTTGAACACTGAAGCTTTCTTT. This translates into CSVTGGLNTEAFF.

The J gene is TRBJ1-1, the V gene TRBV10-3, with 9 bases matching TRBD1. V lost 5 bases to trimming and J lost 3 bases; unmatched junction nucleotides: 10. CDR1 ENHRY and CDR2 SYGVKD come from the germline V gene. CDR3 length: 16 residues. The CDR3 bases are TGTGCCATCAGTATGGGGACAGGGTTTTCGGACACTGAAGCTTTCTTT. Translating gives CAISMGTGFSDTEAFF.

This sequence joins TRBV6-9 and TRBJ1-4, with a possible D match to TRBD1 (5 bases). This CDR3 spans 16 amino acids. V was pared by 5 bases and J by 5 bases, with 18 bases between. CDR1 and CDR2 from the germline V gene are MNHGY and SVAAGI. In DNA, the CDR3 is TGTGCCAGCAGTCCCCCGGGACTCAAGGTCAATGAAAAACTGTTTTTT. This codes for CASSPPGLKVNEKLFF.

J is TRBJ1-3 and V is TRBV27, with D tentatively TRBD1 (6 bases). The V end lost 6 bases, the J end lost 0 bases, and 15 bases lay between the germline ends. The CDR3 spans 16 residues. CDR1 MNHEY and CDR2 SMNVEV come from the germline V gene (reference sequence). CDR3 loop: CASRSQGGGSGNTIYF. The DNA of the CDR3 is TGTGCCAGCAGGTCACAGGGTGGGGGCTCTGGAAACACCATATATTTT.

The CDR3: CASRTGQGFGLVNTEAFF. The CDR3 coding sequence is TGCGCCAGCCGAACAGGACAGGGTTTTGGCTTGGTGAACACTGAAGCTTTCTTT. The genes are TRBV4-1 and TRBJ1-1; the match to TRBD1 covers 8 bases. J lost 0 bases, V lost 8 bases, and 17 bases had no gene match. Germline V lookup: CDR1 MGHRA, CDR2 YSYEKL. This CDR3 region has 18 residues.

The chain couples TRBV19 to TRBJ1-5, with TRBD1 matching over 7 bases. The CDR3 runs 15 residues. J gave up 6 bases and V 4 bases, and 9 bases lay outside the gene matches. Germline CDR1 reads LNHDA; CDR2 reads SQIVND (reference sequence). For the CDR3, the DNA is TGTGCCAGTAGTAGAGGACAGGATGGGGCTCAGCCCCAGCATTTT. Translated: CASSRGQDGAQPQHF.

The chain links TRBV6-5 to TRBJ2-2; 7 nucleotides line up with TRBD2. Germline V gene lookup returns CDR1 MNHEY and CDR2 SVGAGI. V lost 6 bases, J lost 2 bases, and 3 bases stayed unmatched. The CDR3 is made up of 14 amino acids. CDR3 residues: CASSGGGNTGELFF. Written as DNA, the CDR3 is TGTGCCAGCAGCGGCGGGGGAAACACCGGGGAGCTGTTTTTT.